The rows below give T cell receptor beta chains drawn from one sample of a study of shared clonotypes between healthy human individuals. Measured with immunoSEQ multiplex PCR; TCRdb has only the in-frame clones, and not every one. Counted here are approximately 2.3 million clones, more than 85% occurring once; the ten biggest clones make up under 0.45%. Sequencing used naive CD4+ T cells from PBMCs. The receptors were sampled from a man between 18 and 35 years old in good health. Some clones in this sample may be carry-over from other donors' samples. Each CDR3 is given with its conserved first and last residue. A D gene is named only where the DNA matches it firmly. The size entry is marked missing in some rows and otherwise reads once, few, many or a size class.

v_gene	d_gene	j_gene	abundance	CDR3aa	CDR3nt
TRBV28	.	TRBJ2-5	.	CASRLQGGETQYF	TGTGCCAGCAGACTTCAGGGTGGGGAGACCCAGTACTTC
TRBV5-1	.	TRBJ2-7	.	CASSFWAGESYEQYF	TGCGCCAGCAGCTTTTGGGCAGGTGAGTCCTACGAGCAGTACTTC
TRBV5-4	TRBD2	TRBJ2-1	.	CASSFAPSGKYNEQFF	TGTGCCAGCAGCTTCGCCCCTAGCGGGAAGTACAATGAGCAGTTCTTC
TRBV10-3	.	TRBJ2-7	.	CAISESDYEQYF	TGTGCCATCAGTGAGTCAGATTACGAGCAGTACTTC
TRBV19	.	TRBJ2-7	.	CASSPLLTGSSYEQYF	TGTGCCAGTAGCCCACTGTTAACAGGGAGCTCCTACGAGCAGTACTTC
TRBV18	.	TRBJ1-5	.	CASSRDGVGTQHF	TGTGCCAGCTCAAGGGACGGGGTAGGGACCCAGCATTTT
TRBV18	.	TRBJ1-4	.	CASSRDSNEKLFF	TGTGCCAGCTCACGGGACTCTAATGAAAAACTGTTTTTT
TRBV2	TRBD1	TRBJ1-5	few	CASMEQGGNQPQHF	TGTGCCAGCATGGAGCAGGGGGGTAATCAGCCCCAGCATTTT
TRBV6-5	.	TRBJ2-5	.	CASSYSSGTQYF	TGTGCCAGCAGTTACTCGAGTGGGACCCAGTACTTC
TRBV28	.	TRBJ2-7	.	CASSLYQGKGQYF	TGTGCCAGCAGTTTATATCAGGGGAAAGGGCAGTACTTC
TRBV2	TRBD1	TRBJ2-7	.	CASSDRTGGFNEQYF	TGTGCCAGCAGTGACAGGACAGGGGGCTTTAACGAGCAGTACTTC
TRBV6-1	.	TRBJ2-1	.	CASSELGAISSYNEQFF	TGTGCCAGCAGTGAACTAGGGGCCATCAGCTCCTACAATGAGCAGTTCTTC
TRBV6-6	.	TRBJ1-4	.	CASSPPRTATNEKLFF	TGTGCCAGCAGTCCGCCCCGGACAGCAACTAATGAAAAACTGTTTTTT
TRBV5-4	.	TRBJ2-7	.	CASSDKRNTSYEQYF	TGTGCCAGCAGTGATAAGCGGAATACCTCCTACGAGCAGTACTTC
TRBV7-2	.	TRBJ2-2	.	CASSSPWGSGNTGELFF	TGTGCCAGCAGCTCCCCTTGGGGCAGCGGAAACACCGGGGAGCTGTTTTTT
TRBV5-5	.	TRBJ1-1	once	CASSLVDTEAFF	TGTGCCAGCAGCTTGGTAGACACTGAAGCTTTCTTT
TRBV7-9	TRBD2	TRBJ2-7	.	CASNPSGTTEQYF	TGTGCCAGCAACCCTAGCGGGACGACCGAGCAGTACTTC
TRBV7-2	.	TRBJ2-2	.	CASSPPNGAGITGELFF	TGTGCCAGCAGCCCCCCCAATGGGGCGGGTATTACCGGGGAGCTGTTTTTT
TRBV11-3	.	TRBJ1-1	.	CASSSGMNTEAFF	TGTGCCAGCAGCTCAGGGATGAACACTGAAGCTTTCTTT
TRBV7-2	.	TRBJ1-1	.	CASSLVFRYTEAFF	TGTGCCAGCAGCTTAGTTTTTCGGTACACTGAAGCTTTCTTT
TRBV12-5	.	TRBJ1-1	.	CASGKRQVMNTEAFF	TGTGCTAGTGGTAAACGACAGGTGATGAACACTGAAGCTTTCTTT
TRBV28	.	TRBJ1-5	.	CASSPRGSQHF	TGTGCCAGCAGTCCCCGCGGCTCCCAGCATTTT